These 16 T cell receptor beta chains came from one sample sequenced in a study of OX40 agonist ivuxolimab in advanced cancers. Generated by immunoSEQ multiplex PCR, the TCRdb table keeps only in-frame clones and is missing some. The table has roughly 83,000 clones, roughly 83% seen once. This specimen was CD4+ or CD8+ T cells sorted from blood, taken in a trial of the OX40 agonist ivuxolimab. The source of these receptors is an adult with an advanced solid tumor such as melanoma, head and neck, liver or kidney cancer.

In its sample, this clone was seen a few times. The rearrangement uses TRBV11-3 and TRBJ2-7; TRBD1 matches at 11 bases. Germline loops: CDR1 SGHNT, CDR2 YENEEA. CDR3 length: 16 amino acids. V dropped 5 bases and J dropped 2; count of bases not matched to a gene: 8. The CDR3 DNA reads as TGTGCCAGCAGCCCCCGTCTGGGACAGGGGGCCTACGAGCAGTACTTC. As protein: CASSPRLGQGAYEQYF.

The rearrangement uses TRBV27 and TRBJ1-1; tentative D call: TRBD1 (6 bases). The CDR3 extends over 18 amino acids. Germline values: CDR1 MNHEY, CDR2 SMNVEV (reference sequence). Deletions cut 7 bases from V and 2 bases from J, with 26 bases between. Here the CDR3 reads CASTPRGGGLIGNTEAFF. CDR3 coding DNA: TGTGCCAGCACCCCAAGGGGGGGAGGTTTAATAGGAAACACTGAAGCTTTCTTT.

Worth noting for this clone: Mismatch with germline at one junction end may stem from a read error. This chain connects TRBV7-7 to TRBJ2-5; 11 bases align to TRBD1. CDR1 and CDR2 from the germline V gene are SSHAT and FNYEAQ (reference sequence). The CDR3 totals 15 residues. The CDR3 region has the DNA TGTGCTAGCAGCTCTCCGGGACAGGGGGAAAAGACCCAGTACTTC. Translation: CASSSPGQGEKTQYF.

This sequence joins TRBV15 and TRBJ1-5, with unresolved D. Per the germline V gene, CDR1 is LNHNV and CDR2 is YYDKDF (reference sequence). Trimming left V 8 bases short and J 4 bases short, with 9 bases between. The CDR3 is made up of 12 amino acids. CDR3 residues: CATGPGNQPQHF. The CDR3 nucleotides are TGTGCCACCGGTCCGGGGAATCAGCCCCAGCATTTT.

The chain links TRBV2 to TRBJ2-5; D ambiguous. This CDR3 comprises 12 residues. Germline V gene data show CDR1 as SNHLY and CDR2 as FYNNEI. V was shortened by 3 bases and J by 9 bases, with 11 bases between the two germline ends. The CDR3 region is CASSDFARAQYF. The CDR3 nucleotides are TGTGCCAGCAGTGATTTTGCAAGGGCCCAGTACTTC.

The rearrangement uses TRBV7-3 and TRBJ2-3; 7 bases match TRBD1. This CDR3 contains 14 residues. Per the germline V gene, CDR1 is SGHTA and CDR2 is FQGTGA. Trimming removed 5 bases from V and 1 base from J; junction bases left unmatched: 3. The CDR3 bases are TGTGCCAGCAGCCTTGGGACAGGCACAGATACGCAGTATTTT. It translates to CASSLGTGTDTQYF.

In this sample, this clone turned up once. This chain joins TRBV6-5 and TRBJ2-1; D may be TRBD1 (5 bases). Germline V CDR1 and CDR2: MNHEY, SVGAGI. This CDR3 spans 13 amino acids. Trimming pared 1 base from V and 6 bases from J, leaving 7 bases between. The CDR3 bases are TGTGCCAGCAGTTACTTTACAGGCAATGAGCAGTTCTTC. It specifies CASSYFTGNEQFF.

The chain has TRBV19 and TRBJ2-7, with D unclear. V dropped 1 base and J dropped 0 bases, with 10 bases sitting between them. Germline V gene sequence: CDR1 LNHDA, CDR2 SQIVND (reference sequence). This CDR3 has 15 residues. CDR3 residues: CASSIGHPSSYEQYF. The CDR3 DNA follows: TGTGCCAGTAGTATAGGCCACCCAAGCTCCTACGAGCAGTACTTC.

The chain couples TRBV6-1 to TRBJ1-2, with D uncertain. Germline-derived CDR1 and CDR2 are MNHNS and SASEGT. The CDR3 covers 16 residues. V dropped 1 base and J dropped 4 bases, with 16 bases sitting between them. CDR3 amino acids: CASSEVATDVRYGYTF. CDR3 in DNA: TGTGCCAGCAGTGAAGTGGCAACAGACGTCCGCTATGGCTACACCTTC.

This rearrangement joins TRBV9 to TRBJ1-1; D may be TRBD1 (6 bases). Germline loops: CDR1 SGDLS, CDR2 YYNGEE. Trimming removed 8 bases from V and 5 bases from J, with 16 bases in between. The CDR3 is made up of 13 amino acids. CDR3 sequence: CARHTGMRTEAFF. The DNA for the CDR3 is TGTGCCAGGCATACAGGGATGAGGACTGAAGCTTTCTTT.

This clone turned up a few times. V and J are TRBV23-1 and TRBJ2-7; D remains ambiguous. TRBV23-1 is sorted into the ORF group, with uncertain function. V was trimmed by 3 bases and J by 0 bases, leaving 9 bases between them. The CDR3 totals 14 residues. This CDR3 is CASSQSGSSYEQYF. In DNA, the CDR3 is TGCGCCAGCAGTCAGTCTGGCAGCTCCTACGAGCAGTACTTC.

This clone was picked up one time. V is TRBV5-1 and J is TRBJ2-7; TRBD1 matches 9 bases. Germline-derived CDR1 and CDR2 are SGHRS and YFSETQ. The junction had 12 bases not matched to a gene; V was cut back by 4 bases and J by 1 base. CDR3 length: 17 residues. The CDR3 bases are TGCGCCAGCAGCCGGAGGACTGGACAGGGGAGGTCCTACGAGCAGTACTTC. It yields the protein CASSRRTGQGRSYEQYF.

CDR3 bases: TGTGCCGCCTACGGCGGGAGGACCTACAATGAGCAGTTCTTC. This translates into CAAYGGRTYNEQFF. The rearrangement uses TRBV19 and TRBJ2-1; 8 bases align to TRBD2. Germline lookup yields CDR1 LNHDA and CDR2 SQIVND (reference sequence). Trimming cost V 11 bases and J 2 bases; bases outside gene matches: 8. This CDR3 region has 14 residues.

CDR3 in amino acids: CASSLMETGAETQYF. In DNA, the CDR3 is TGTGCCAGCAGCTTAATGGAGACAGGGGCAGAGACCCAGTACTTC. This chain links TRBV7-6 with TRBJ2-5; 8 bases are shared with TRBD1. After removal of 2 bases from V and 4 bases from J, the junction contained 6 bases not matched to a gene. This CDR3 has 15 residues. Germline loops: CDR1 SGHVS, CDR2 FNYEAQ.

V and J are TRBV6-6 and TRBJ2-3; TRBD1 aligns across 7 bases. V lost 5 bases, J lost 2 bases, and 7 bases stayed unmatched. Looked up from germline, CDR1 is MNHNY and CDR2 is SVGAGI (reference sequence). The CDR3 runs to 15 residues. CDR3 DNA: TGTGCCAGCAGTACTGAGGGGGCTATCACAGATACGCAGTATTTT. Translating it yields CASSTEGAITDTQYF.

The J gene is TRBJ1-1, the V gene TRBV12-5; D gene uncertain. Germline V gene sequence: CDR1 LGHNT, CDR2 FRNRAP. V dropped 6 bases and J dropped 2 bases, with 10 bases sitting between them. The CDR3 sequence is 13 residues long. Written as DNA, the CDR3 is TGTGCTAGTGGACTCGAGGGAAACACTGAAGCTTTCTTT. It translates to CASGLEGNTEAFF. The whole variable domain, remainder taken from reference TRBV12-5 and TRBJ1-1, is DARVTQTPRHKVTEMGQEVTMRCQPILGHNTVFWYRQTMMQGLELLAYFRNRAPLDDSGMPKDRFSAEMPDATLATLKIQPSEPRDSAVYFCASGLEGNTEAFFGQGTRLTVV.